The clone carrying this T cell receptor beta chain was recorded a few times. What it binds is unknown. The time point here: week 35, safety follow-up. Each dose delivered 300 ug of mutant IDH1 20-mer peptide subcutaneously with imiquimod. The sample is drawn from a study of a mutant IDH1 vaccine in newly diagnosed glioma. Method: immunoSEQ multiplex PCR; TCRdb's copy keeps in-frame clones and lacks some. The data show some 29,000 clones, roughly 82% seen once. Sequencing was performed on PBMCs, taken from a glioma patient whose treatment included an IDH1 peptide vaccine. The source is a man aged 50 to 59 with glioma.

DNA of the CDR3: TGTGCCAGCAGCCGGGAGCTGGGACAGACGACAAGTGGCTACACCTTC. It encodes CASSRELGQTTSGYTF. This chain connects TRBV14 to TRBJ1-2; TRBD1 matches 7 bases. Germline V gene lookup returns CDR1 SGHDN and CDR2 FVKESK. CDR3 length equals 16 residues. V lost 4 bases and J lost 7; bases outside the gene matches: 15.